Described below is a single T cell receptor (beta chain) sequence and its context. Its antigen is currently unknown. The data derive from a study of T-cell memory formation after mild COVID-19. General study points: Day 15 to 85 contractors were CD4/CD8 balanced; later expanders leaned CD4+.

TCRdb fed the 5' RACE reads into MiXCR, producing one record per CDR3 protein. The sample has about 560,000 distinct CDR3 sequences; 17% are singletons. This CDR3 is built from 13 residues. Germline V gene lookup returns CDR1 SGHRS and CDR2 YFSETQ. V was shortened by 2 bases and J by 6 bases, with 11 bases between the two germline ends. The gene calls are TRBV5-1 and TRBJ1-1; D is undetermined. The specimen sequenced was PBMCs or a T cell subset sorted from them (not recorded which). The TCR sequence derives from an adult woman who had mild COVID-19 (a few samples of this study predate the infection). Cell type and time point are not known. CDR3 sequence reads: CASSFGNSPEAFF. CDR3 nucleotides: TGCGCCAGCAGCTTCGGCAATTCCCCTGAAGCTTTCTTT.